This entry concerns a single T cell receptor (beta chain). The data stem from a study of T-cell memory formation after mild COVID-19. The CDR3 length is 18 residues. With 2 bases removed from V and 0 bases from J, the gap between germline ends came to 17 bases. Germline CDR1 and CDR2: KGHSH and LQKENI. TCRdb analysed the 5' RACE reads with MiXCR anew, one entry per CDR3 protein. The table lists roughly 150,000 distinct CDR3 sequences, 13% of them singletons. The chain joins TRBV18 to TRBJ1-3; no clear D. Sequenced sample: PBMCs or a T cell subset sorted from them (not recorded which). The sequence derives from a man in his late teens or twenties who had mild COVID-19 (a few samples of this study predate the infection). Cell type and time point are not known. The CDR3 sequence is CASSPVGTWATSGNTIYF. The CDR3 DNA sequence: TGTGCCAGCTCACCAGTTGGAACTTGGGCCACCTCTGGAAACACCATATATTTT.